These 17 T cell receptor beta chains originate from one sample sequenced in a study of a mutant IDH1 vaccine in newly diagnosed glioma. Using immunoSEQ multiplex PCR, the repertoire was profiled, and TCRdb retains in-frame clones only, with some absent. The table includes about 92,000 clones, around three quarters detected once. The time point here: baseline, week 1 (first vaccination visit). Noted treatment: pre-vaccination baseline after standard-of-care therapy. The material sequenced was PBMCs, taken from a glioma patient treated with radiotherapy, temozolomide or both. The source of these receptors is a man aged 35 to 55 with glioma.

The CDR3 is CASSLRQPQETQYF. DNA for the CDR3: TGTGCCAGCAGCCTCCGACAGCCTCAAGAGACCCAGTACTTC. The V and J genes are TRBV7-2 and TRBJ2-5; D might be TRBD1 (5 bases). The CDR3 has 14 amino acids. Germline V CDR1 and CDR2: SGHTA, FQGNSA. The V and J ends lost 5 bases and 2 bases respectively, with 12 bases between them.

The J gene is TRBJ1-6, the V gene TRBV5-6, with D possibly TRBD1 on 6 matching bases. V was cut by 0 bases and J by 12 bases, with 28 bases left in between. Looked up from germline, CDR1 is SGHDT and CDR2 is YYEEEE. This CDR3 contains 19 residues. CDR3 coding DNA: TGTGCCAGCAGCTTGGACTCTACACCCTTCAAACCGGACAGCCGACCCCTCCACTTT. This translates into CASSLDSTPFKPDSRPLHF.

This chain uses TRBV7-2 with TRBJ2-2; D could derive from TRBD1 or TRBD2 (6 bases each). The V end was cut by 5 bases, the J end by 3 bases, with 19 bases between. The CDR3 is 17 residues long. Looked up from germline, CDR1 is SGHTA and CDR2 is FQGNSA. In nucleotides, the CDR3 is TGTGCCAGCAGCCAGGGGCCGGGGACTGGGGACACCGGGGAGCTGTTTTTT. It codes for CASSQGPGTGDTGELFF. Full variable domain (rest looked up from reference TRBV7-2 and TRBJ2-2): GAGVSQSPSNKVTEKGKDVELRCDPISGHTALYWYRQSLGQGLEFLIYFQGNSAPDKSGLPSDRFSAERTGGSVSTLTIQRTQQEDSAVYLCASSQGPGTGDTGELFFGEGSRLTVL.

The rearrangement uses TRBV7-8 and TRBJ2-3, with 14 bases that match TRBD2. The CDR3 is 16 residues long. CDR1 is SGHVS, CDR2 FQNEAQ, per germline. J gave up 6 bases and V 6 bases, and 8 bases lay outside the gene matches. For the CDR3, the DNA is TGTGCCAGCAGTGATGGGACTAGCGGGAGTATGGATACGCAGTATTTT. This encodes CASSDGTSGSMDTQYF.

J is TRBJ1-1 and V is TRBV6-5; 7 bases agree with TRBD1. The CDR3 spans 13 residues. Germline loops: CDR1 MNHEY, CDR2 SVGAGI. V trimming: 6 bases; J trimming: 5 bases; junction bases outside the gene matches: 6. The CDR3 reads CASRIQGITEAFF. CDR3 sequence (DNA): TGTGCCAGCAGGATACAGGGGATAACTGAAGCTTTCTTT.

The V and J genes are TRBV5-1 and TRBJ2-3; TRBD2 matches 7 bases. Germline CDR1 is SGHRS and CDR2 is YFSETQ. Trimming at V came to 0 bases and at J to 3 bases, leaving 4 bases not matched to a gene. The CDR3 spans 15 residues. In nucleotides, the CDR3 is TGCGCCAGCAGCTTGGTAACTAGCGAAACAGATACGCAGTATTTT. Translation gives CASSLVTSETDTQYF.

The chain joins TRBV7-3 to TRBJ1-1; no firm D call. The CDR3 runs to 13 residues. Trimming took 1 base from V and 4 from J, leaving 7 bases between them. CDR1 SGHTA and CDR2 FQGTGA come from the germline V gene. The CDR3 DNA follows: TGTGCCAGCAGCTTAAGTGTGGTCACTGAAGCTTTCTTT. Encoded protein: CASSLSVVTEAFF.

CDR3 DNA: TGTGCCAGCAGCCGGGGAACAGGAATCACTGAAGCTTTCTTT. Translation gives CASSRGTGITEAFF. The genes are TRBV5-4 and TRBJ1-1; D perhaps matches TRBD1 (5 bases). V was trimmed by 4 bases and J by 4 bases, leaving 14 bases between them. The CDR3 extends over 14 amino acids. Germline assignment: CDR1 SGHNT and CDR2 YYREEE (reference sequence).

This clone was observed a few times. The chain is built from TRBV7-2 and TRBJ2-2; TRBD1 matches at 10 bases. Germline V lookup: CDR1 SGHTA, CDR2 FQGNSA. The J segment lost 4 bases and the V segment lost 1 base, leaving 9 bases of the junction unmatched. The CDR3 loop spans 18 amino acids. CDR3 DNA: TGTGCCAGCAGCTTAGTGGGGACAGGGGATTCGAGCACCGGGGAGCTGTTTTTT. Its translation: CASSLVGTGDSSTGELFF.

This clone was picked up a small number of times. The rearrangement links TRBV5-1 to TRBJ1-1; D is undetermined. From germline, CDR1 is SGHRS and CDR2 YFSETQ. Trimming removed 0 bases at V and 1 base at J, with 10 bases between. CDR3 length equals 15 residues. CDR3: CASSLVAASNTEAFF. In DNA, the CDR3 is TGCGCCAGCAGCTTGGTAGCCGCTTCGAACACTGAAGCTTTCTTT. Full variable domain (rest looked up from reference TRBV5-1 and TRBJ1-1): KAGVTQTPRYLIKTRGQQVTLSCSPISGHRSVSWYQQTPGQGLQFLFEYFSETQRNKGNFPGRFSGRQFSNSRSEMNVSTLELGDSALYLCASSLVAASNTEAFFGQGTRLTVV.

The CDR3 protein is CASSHPPGLAGPSSYNEQFF. CDR3 coding DNA: TGCGCCAGCAGCCATCCCCCGGGACTAGCGGGACCGAGCTCCTACAATGAGCAGTTCTTC. This chain connects TRBV4-1 to TRBJ2-1; 13 nucleotides agree with TRBD2. This CDR3 region has 20 residues. Germline CDR1 reads MGHRA; CDR2 reads YSYEKL. V lost 3 bases and J lost 0; bases outside the gene matches: 11.

This clone was found a few times. The chain uses TRBV11-2 and TRBJ2-7, with 7 bases fitting TRBD2. This CDR3 has 16 residues. Germline assignment: CDR1 SGHAT and CDR2 FQNNGV. V lost 0 bases, J lost 5 bases, and 10 bases stayed unmatched. CDR3: CASSLEIARGVDEQYF. The CDR3 DNA sequence: TGTGCCAGCAGCTTAGAGATTGCACGGGGGGTCGACGAGCAGTACTTC.

This clone appeared once. The V and J genes are TRBV29-1 and TRBJ2-5; 9 nucleotides line up with TRBD1. V dropped 7 bases and J dropped 4; count of bases not matched to a gene: 4. The CDR3 runs 12 residues. CDR1 is SQVTM, CDR2 ANQGSEA, per germline. The CDR3 nucleotides read TGCAGCGCCGACAGGGGGGGAGAGACCCAGTACTTC. It encodes CSADRGGETQYF.

CDR3: CARPHWTRAETQYF. The CDR3 nucleotides read TGCGCCAGGCCACATTGGACCCGTGCCGAGACCCAGTACTTC. The rearrangement uses TRBV4-3 and TRBJ2-5, with unresolved D. V dropped 9 bases and J dropped 5 bases, with 19 bases sitting between them. Germline-derived CDR1 and CDR2 are LGHNA and YSLEER. The CDR3 is 14 residues long.

J is TRBJ2-2 and V is TRBV29-1, with unresolved D. Trimming took off 3 bases at V and 3 bases at J, with 5 bases between the two ends. This CDR3 comprises 12 residues. Germline V gives CDR1 SQVTM, CDR2 ANQGSEA. The CDR3 DNA is TGCAGCGTTGATCTTGACACCGGGGAGCTGTTTTTT. Translating gives CSVDLDTGELFF.

CDR3 loop: CASRLDRASNQPQHF. The CDR3 DNA follows: TGTGCCAGCAGGCTGGACAGGGCTAGCAATCAGCCCCAGCATTTT. The rearrangement links TRBV2 to TRBJ1-5; TRBD1 aligns across 8 bases. Unmatched junction bases numbered 4, after V lost 6 bases and J lost 0 bases. The length of the CDR3 is 15 residues. The germline V gene encodes CDR1 SNHLY and CDR2 FYNNEI.

This clone turned up a few times. The DNA of the CDR3 is TGTGCCAGTAGTTGGACGGGTAGCAATCAGCCCCAGCATTTT. It is translated as CASSWTGSNQPQHF. The rearrangement joins TRBV19 to TRBJ1-5; no clear D. The CDR3 sequence is 14 residues long. The germline V gene has CDR1 LNHDA and CDR2 SQIVND (reference sequence). With 5 bases removed from V and 0 bases from J, the gap between germline ends came to 8 bases.